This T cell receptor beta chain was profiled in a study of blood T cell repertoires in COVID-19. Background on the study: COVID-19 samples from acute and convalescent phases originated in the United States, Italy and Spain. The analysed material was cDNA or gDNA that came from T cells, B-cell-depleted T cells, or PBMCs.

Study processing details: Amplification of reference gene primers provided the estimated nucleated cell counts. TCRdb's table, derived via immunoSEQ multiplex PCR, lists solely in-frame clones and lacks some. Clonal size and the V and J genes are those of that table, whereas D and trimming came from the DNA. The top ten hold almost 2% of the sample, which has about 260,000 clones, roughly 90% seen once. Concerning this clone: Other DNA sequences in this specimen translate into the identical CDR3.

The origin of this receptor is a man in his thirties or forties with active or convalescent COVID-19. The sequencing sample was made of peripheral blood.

The CDR3: CASSIRQGPYEQYF. As DNA, the CDR3 is TGTGCCAGTAGTATTCGACAGGGGCCCTACGAGCAGTACTTC. This chain joins TRBV19 and TRBJ2-7, with 8 bases matching TRBD1. Germline V gene data show CDR1 as LNHDA and CDR2 as SQIVND (reference sequence). The CDR3 consists of 14 residues. Trimming removed 3 bases from V and 2 bases from J; junction bases left unmatched: 3.